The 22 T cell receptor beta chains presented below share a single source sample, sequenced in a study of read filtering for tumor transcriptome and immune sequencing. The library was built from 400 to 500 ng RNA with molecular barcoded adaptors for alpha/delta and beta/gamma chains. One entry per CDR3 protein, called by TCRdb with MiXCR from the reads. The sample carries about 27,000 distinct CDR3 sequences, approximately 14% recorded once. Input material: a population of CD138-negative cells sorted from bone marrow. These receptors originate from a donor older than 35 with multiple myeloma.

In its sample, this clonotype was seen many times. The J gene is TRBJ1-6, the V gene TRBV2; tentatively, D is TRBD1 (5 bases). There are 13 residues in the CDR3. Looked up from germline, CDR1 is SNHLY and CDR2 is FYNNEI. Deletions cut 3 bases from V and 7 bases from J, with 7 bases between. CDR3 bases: TGTGCCAGCAGTGATAACAGGAATTCACCCCTCCACTTT. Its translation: CASSDNRNSPLHF. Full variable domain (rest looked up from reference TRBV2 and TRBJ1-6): EPEVTQTPSHQVTQMGQEVILRCVPISNHLYFYWYRQILGQKVEFLVSFYNNEISEKSEIFDDQFSVERPDGSNFTLKIRSTKLEDSAMYFCASSDNRNSPLHFGNGTRLTVT.

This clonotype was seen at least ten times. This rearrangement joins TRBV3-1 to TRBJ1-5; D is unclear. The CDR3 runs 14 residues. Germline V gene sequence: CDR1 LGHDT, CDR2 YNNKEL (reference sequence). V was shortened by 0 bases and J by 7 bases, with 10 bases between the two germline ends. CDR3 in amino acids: CASSQDRVSQPQHF. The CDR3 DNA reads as TGTGCCAGCAGCCAAGATAGGGTGAGCCAGCCCCAGCATTTT.

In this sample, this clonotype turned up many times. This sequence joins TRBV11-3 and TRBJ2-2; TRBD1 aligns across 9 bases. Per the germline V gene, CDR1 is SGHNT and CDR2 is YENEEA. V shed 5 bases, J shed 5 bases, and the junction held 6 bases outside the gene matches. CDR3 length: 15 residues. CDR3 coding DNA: TGTGCCAGCAGCCATTCCGGGACAGGGACCGGGGAGCTGTTTTTT. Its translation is CASSHSGTGTGELFF.

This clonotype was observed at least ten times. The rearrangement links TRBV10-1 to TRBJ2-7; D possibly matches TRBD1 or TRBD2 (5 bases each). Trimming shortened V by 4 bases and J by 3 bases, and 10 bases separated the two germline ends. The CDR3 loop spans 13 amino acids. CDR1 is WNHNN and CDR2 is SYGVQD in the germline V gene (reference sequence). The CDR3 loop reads CASSGGTGYEQYF. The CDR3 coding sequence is TGCGCCAGCAGTGGGGGGACCGGCTACGAGCAGTACTTC.

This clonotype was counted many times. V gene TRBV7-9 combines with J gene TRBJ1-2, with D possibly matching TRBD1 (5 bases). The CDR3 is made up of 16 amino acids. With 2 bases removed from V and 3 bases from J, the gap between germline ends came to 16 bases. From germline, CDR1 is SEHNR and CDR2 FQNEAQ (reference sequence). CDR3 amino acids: CASSLPRTHRDYGYTF. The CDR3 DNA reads TGTGCCAGCAGCTTACCCCGGACACATAGAGACTATGGCTACACCTTC.

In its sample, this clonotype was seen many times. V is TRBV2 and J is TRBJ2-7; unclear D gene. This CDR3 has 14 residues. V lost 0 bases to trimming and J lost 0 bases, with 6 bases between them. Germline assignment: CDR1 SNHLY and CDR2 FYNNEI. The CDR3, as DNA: TGTGCCAGCAGTGAAGCGCCAGACTCCTACGAGCAGTACTTC. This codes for CASSEAPDSYEQYF.

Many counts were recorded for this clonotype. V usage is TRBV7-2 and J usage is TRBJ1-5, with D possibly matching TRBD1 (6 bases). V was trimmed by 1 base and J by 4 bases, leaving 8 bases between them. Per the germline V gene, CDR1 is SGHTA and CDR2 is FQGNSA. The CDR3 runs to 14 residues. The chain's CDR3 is CASSLEQGNQPQHF. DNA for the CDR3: TGTGCCAGCAGCTTAGAACAGGGAAATCAGCCCCAGCATTTT.

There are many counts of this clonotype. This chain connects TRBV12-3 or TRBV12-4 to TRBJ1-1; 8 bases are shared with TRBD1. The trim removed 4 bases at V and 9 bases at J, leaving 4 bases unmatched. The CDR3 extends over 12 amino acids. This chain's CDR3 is CASSYRGTKAFF. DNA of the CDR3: TGTGCCAGCAGTTACAGGGGGACGAAAGCTTTCTTT.

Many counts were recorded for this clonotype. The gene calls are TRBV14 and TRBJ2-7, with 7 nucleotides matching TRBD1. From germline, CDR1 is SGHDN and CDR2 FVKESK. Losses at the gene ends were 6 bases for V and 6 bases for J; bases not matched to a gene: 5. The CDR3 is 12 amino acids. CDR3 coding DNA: TGTGCCAGCAGTCCCAACAGGGGCGAGCAGTACTTC. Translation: CASSPNRGEQYF.

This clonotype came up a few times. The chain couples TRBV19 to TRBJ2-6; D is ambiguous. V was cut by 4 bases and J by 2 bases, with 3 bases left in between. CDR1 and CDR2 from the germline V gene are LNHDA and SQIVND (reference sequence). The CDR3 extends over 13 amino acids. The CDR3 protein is CASSTTGANVLTF. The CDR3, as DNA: TGTGCCAGTAGTACTACTGGGGCCAACGTCCTGACTTTC.

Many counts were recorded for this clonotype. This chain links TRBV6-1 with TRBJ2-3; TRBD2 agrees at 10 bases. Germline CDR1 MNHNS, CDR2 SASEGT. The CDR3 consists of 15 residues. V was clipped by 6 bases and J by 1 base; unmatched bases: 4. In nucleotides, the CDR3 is TGTGCCAGCAGCCTAGCGGGAGCGCGCACAGATACGCAGTATTTT. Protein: CASSLAGARTDTQYF.

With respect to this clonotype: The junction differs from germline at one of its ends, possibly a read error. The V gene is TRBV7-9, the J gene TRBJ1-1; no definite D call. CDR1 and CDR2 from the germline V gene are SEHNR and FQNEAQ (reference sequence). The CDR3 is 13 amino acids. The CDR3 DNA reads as TGTACCAGCAGGAGCCAGATGAACACTGAAGCTTTCTTT. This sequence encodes CTSRSQMNTEAFF. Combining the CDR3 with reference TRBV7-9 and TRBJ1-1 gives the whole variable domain DTGVSQNPRHKITKRGQNVTFRCDPISEHNRLYWYRQTLGQGPEFLTYFQNEAQLEKSRLLSDRFSAERPKGSFSTLEIQRTEQGDSAMYLCTSRSQMNTEAFFGQGTRLTVV.

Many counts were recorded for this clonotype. The CDR3 loop is CASSPWTGEGYEQYF. The DNA of the CDR3 is TGTGCCAGCAGCCCCTGGACAGGGGAGGGGTACGAGCAGTACTTC. The V call is TRBV11-2, the J call TRBJ2-7; the match to TRBD1 covers 9 bases. CDR1 SGHAT and CDR2 FQNNGV come from the germline V gene. V lost 5 bases to trimming and J lost 4 bases; unmatched junction nucleotides: 9. This CDR3 contains 15 residues.

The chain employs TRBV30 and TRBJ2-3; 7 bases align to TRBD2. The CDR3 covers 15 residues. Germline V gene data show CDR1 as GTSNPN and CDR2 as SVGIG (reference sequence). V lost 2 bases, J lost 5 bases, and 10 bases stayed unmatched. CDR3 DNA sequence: TGTGCCTGGAGTAGGACGGCTAGCGGAAAAGATACGCAGTATTTT. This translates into CAWSRTASGKDTQYF.

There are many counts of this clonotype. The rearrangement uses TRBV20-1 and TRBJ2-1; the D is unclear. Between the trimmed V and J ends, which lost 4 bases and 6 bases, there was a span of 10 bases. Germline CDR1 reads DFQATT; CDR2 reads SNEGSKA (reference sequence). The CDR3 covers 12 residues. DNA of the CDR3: TGCAGTGCTACAAATATAGTCAATGAGCAGTTCTTC. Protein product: CSATNIVNEQFF.

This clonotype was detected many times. The CDR3 DNA reads TGTGCCAGTAGTTCAGGGTACTATGGCTACACCTTC. Its protein product is CASSSGYYGYTF. The V and J genes are TRBV19 and TRBJ1-2; weak D call: TRBD1 (5 bases). Trimming left V 5 bases short and J 3 bases short, with 7 bases between. In germline, CDR1 is LNHDA, CDR2 SQIVND (reference sequence). The CDR3 loop spans 12 amino acids.

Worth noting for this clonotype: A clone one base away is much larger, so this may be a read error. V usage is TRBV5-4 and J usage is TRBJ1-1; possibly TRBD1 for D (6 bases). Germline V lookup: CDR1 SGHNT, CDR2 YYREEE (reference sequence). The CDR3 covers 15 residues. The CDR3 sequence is CASSLEGELNTDAFF. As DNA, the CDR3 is TGTGCCAGCAGCTTGGAGGGGGAACTGAACACTGACGCTTTCTTT.

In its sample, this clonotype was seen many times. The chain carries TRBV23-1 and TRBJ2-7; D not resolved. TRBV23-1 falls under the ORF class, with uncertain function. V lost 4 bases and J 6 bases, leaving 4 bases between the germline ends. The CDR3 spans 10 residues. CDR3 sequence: CASSRPEQYF. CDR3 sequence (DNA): TGCGCCAGCAGTCGACCCGAGCAGTACTTC.

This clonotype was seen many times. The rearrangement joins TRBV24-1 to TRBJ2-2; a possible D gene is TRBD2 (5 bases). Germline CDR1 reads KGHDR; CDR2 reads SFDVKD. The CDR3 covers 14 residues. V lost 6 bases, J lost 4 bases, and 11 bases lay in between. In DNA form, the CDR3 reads TGTGCCACCAGTAGCCCGAGGGTCACCGGGGAGCTGTTTTTT. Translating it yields CATSSPRVTGELFF.

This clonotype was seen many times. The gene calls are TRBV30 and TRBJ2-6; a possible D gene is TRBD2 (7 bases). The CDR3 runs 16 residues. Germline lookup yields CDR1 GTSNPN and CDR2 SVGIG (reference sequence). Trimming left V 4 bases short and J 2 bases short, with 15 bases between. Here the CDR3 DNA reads TGTGCCTGGACCTCACGGGGGGCACCTGGGGCCAACGTCCTGACTTTC. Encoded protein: CAWTSRGAPGANVLTF.

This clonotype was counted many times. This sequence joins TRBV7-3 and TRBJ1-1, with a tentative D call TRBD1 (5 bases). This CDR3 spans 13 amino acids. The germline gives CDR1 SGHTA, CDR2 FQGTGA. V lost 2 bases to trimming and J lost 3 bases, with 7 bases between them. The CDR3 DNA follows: TGTGCCAGCAGCTTATCGGGGGACACTGAAGCTTTCTTT. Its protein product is CASSLSGDTEAFF.

CDR3: CASTQGLTGELFF. CDR3 sequence (DNA): TGTGCCAGCACCCAGGGTTTAACCGGGGAGCTGTTTTTT. This chain joins TRBV6-2 or TRBV6-3 and TRBJ2-2; TRBD1 is a possible D gene (5 bases). Trimming took off 7 bases at V and 5 bases at J, with 11 bases between the two ends. CDR1 is MNHEY, CDR2 SVGEGT, per germline. The CDR3 covers 13 residues.